One and the same sample provided the 10 T cell receptor beta chains below, sequenced in a study of blood T cell repertoires in COVID-19. Repertoires were generated with immunoSEQ multiplex PCR, while TCRdb's copy carries only in-frame clones and drops some. The sample records approximately 170,000 clones, approximately 83% being singletons. The sample comprised peripheral blood. Source of these receptors: a man in his 70s with active or convalescent COVID-19.

This sequence joins TRBV24-1 and TRBJ2-5; TRBD2 aligns across 11 bases. Germline V gene data show CDR1 as KGHDR and CDR2 as SFDVKD. V lost 6 bases to trimming and J lost 2 bases; unmatched junction nucleotides: 25. The CDR3 contains 22 residues. The CDR3 reads CATSKTTGNWTRLAGIQETQYF. For the CDR3, the DNA is TGTGCCACCAGTAAAACAACAGGGAACTGGACCCGACTAGCGGGGATACAAGAGACCCAGTACTTC.

This clone occurred once. V and J are TRBV5-1 and TRBJ2-2, with a weak D call TRBD1 (6 bases). V was trimmed by 1 base and J by 7 bases, leaving 14 bases between them. The length of the CDR3 is 15 residues. CDR1 SGHRS and CDR2 YFSETQ come from the germline V gene. CDR3 bases: TGCGCCAGCAGCTTGAGCAGGGGCCTGGGCGGGGAGCTGTTTTTT. Its protein is CASSLSRGLGGELFF.

This clone came up once. The gene calls are TRBV10-2 and TRBJ1-3; 7 bases line up with TRBD1. This CDR3 comprises 17 residues. CDR1 is WSHSY, CDR2 SAAADI, per germline. The trim removed 7 bases at V and 2 bases at J, leaving 14 bases unmatched. As DNA, the CDR3 is TGCGCCAGCACCCACCAGGGGGTGACAGGGACTGGAAACACCATATATTTT. Its protein is CASTHQGVTGTGNTIYF.

J is TRBJ2-7 and V is TRBV28, with 8 nucleotides matching TRBD2. The CDR3 covers 15 residues. V shed 2 bases, J shed 1 base, and the junction held 4 bases outside the gene matches. Germline V lookup: CDR1 MDHEN, CDR2 SYDVKM. The CDR3 loop reads CASSLETSVSYEQYF. For the CDR3, the DNA is TGTGCCAGCAGTTTAGAGACTAGCGTATCCTACGAGCAGTACTTC.

This clone was seen a single time. V is TRBV12-5 and J is TRBJ2-3, with D possibly being TRBD1 (6 bases). V shed 6 bases and J shed 0 bases, with 16 bases lying between them. Germline V lookup: CDR1 LGHNT, CDR2 FRNRAP. The CDR3 sequence is 16 residues long. DNA of the CDR3: TGTGCTAGTGGCAGAGACAGGCCCTCTAGCACAGATACGCAGTATTTT. Translating gives CASGRDRPSSTDTQYF.

This clone was counted once. The rearrangement joins TRBV7-2 to TRBJ2-3; perhaps TRBD2 as D (5 bases). This CDR3 has 13 amino acids. V was shortened by 5 bases and J by 3 bases, with 9 bases between the two germline ends. The V gene's germline CDR1 is SGHTA and CDR2 FQGNSA. CDR3: CASSLGGTDTQYF. DNA for the CDR3: TGTGCCAGCAGCCTAGGCGGGACAGATACGCAGTATTTT.

The V call is TRBV4-1, the J call TRBJ1-6; D possibly corresponds to TRBD1 (5 bases). Trimming took off 3 bases at V and 6 bases at J, with 15 bases between the two ends. Germline CDR1 is MGHRA and CDR2 is YSYEKL. This CDR3 contains 16 residues. CDR3 nucleotide sequence: TGCGCCAGCAGCCACCGGGAGGGACGCCTTAATTCACCCCTCCACTTT. Encoded protein: CASSHREGRLNSPLHF.

The chain carries TRBV7-8 and TRBJ2-1; 12 bases align to TRBD2. Per germline, CDR1 SGHVS and CDR2 FQNEAQ. V shed 5 bases, J shed 8 bases, and the junction held 7 bases outside the gene matches. The CDR3 length is 15 residues. The CDR3 DNA is TGTGCCAGCAGCCATCTAGCGGGAGGGCCCGATGAGCAGTTCTTC. This gives the protein CASSHLAGGPDEQFF.

The chain joins TRBV3-1 (or the pseudogene TRBV3-2) to TRBJ1-2; the D is unclear. Trimming took 2 bases from V and 8 from J, leaving 15 bases between them. Germline-derived CDR1 and CDR2 are LGHDT and YNNKEL (reference sequence). This CDR3 contains 14 residues. The DNA of the CDR3 is TGTGCCAGCAGCCAAAACCTGATCGGAGGGGGCTACACCTTC. This gives the protein CASSQNLIGGGYTF.

This rearrangement joins TRBV6-6 to TRBJ1-1; 10 bases align to TRBD1. Germline trimming cut 6 bases from V and 7 bases from J; bases unmatched to any gene: 11. Per the germline V gene, CDR1 is MNHNY and CDR2 is SVGAGI (reference sequence). The CDR3 runs to 15 residues. The CDR3 here is CASRTPGQGRHEAFF. Written as DNA, the CDR3 is TGTGCCAGCAGAACCCCGGGACAGGGGAGACATGAAGCTTTCTTT.